These T cell receptor beta chains were read from a single sample in a study of Tregs in tolerant kidney transplant recipients. Produced via immunoSEQ multiplex PCR; TCRdb's table is partial and in-frame only. The sample lists some 65,000 clones, 65% to 85% seen once, with approximately 4.8% in the top ten. Input material: CD4+ T cells from blood. These receptors all come from a human donor in good health. Both conserved end residues are part of each CDR3. The order of the fields is V gene, D gene, clone size, J gene, CDR3 DNA, CDR3 protein. The D gene is left open where the match is weak. Some rows have no size entry. The others give once, few or many, or a class for an expanded clone.

V gene: TRBV4-3; D gene: .; clone size: .; J gene: TRBJ1-2; CDR3 DNA: TGCGCCAGCAGCCAAGATCTGGGCAGGCAGGATGGCTACACCTTC; CDR3 protein: CASSQDLGRQDGYTF
V gene: TRBV7-2; D gene: TRBD1; clone size: few; J gene: TRBJ1-5; CDR3 DNA: TGTGCCAGCAGCTTAGAACAGGGGTTCAATCAGCCCCAGCATTTT; CDR3 protein: CASSLEQGFNQPQHF
V gene: TRBV14; D gene: TRBD1; clone size: .; J gene: TRBJ2-2; CDR3 DNA: TGTGCCAGCAGCCTCCGGACAGGGCTCCTCCGGTCCGGGGAGCTGTTTTTT; CDR3 protein: CASSLRTGLLRSGELFF
V gene: TRBV19; D gene: .; clone size: .; J gene: TRBJ1-5; CDR3 DNA: TGTGCCACCGGGGTCGAAGGTTATAGCAATCAGCCCCAGCATTTT; CDR3 protein: CATGVEGYSNQPQHF
V gene: TRBV21-1; D gene: .; clone size: .; J gene: TRBJ2-3; CDR3 DNA: .; CDR3 protein: CASRWVAGGADTQYF
V gene: TRBV6-5; D gene: .; clone size: .; J gene: TRBJ2-5; CDR3 DNA: TGTGCCAGCAAACAGGAGACAAGGGAAGAGACCCAGTACTTC; CDR3 protein: CASKQETREETQYF
V gene: TRBV11-3; D gene: .; clone size: .; J gene: TRBJ2-5; CDR3 DNA: TGTGCCAGCAGCTACGGCTCCCTTCTCGCCCAGTACTTC; CDR3 protein: CASSYGSLLAQYF
V gene: TRBV6-4; D gene: .; clone size: .; J gene: TRBJ1-2; CDR3 DNA: TGTGCCAGCAGTGCTGAATACGGACAGCCCTACACCTTC; CDR3 protein: CASSAEYGQPYTF
V gene: TRBV4-2; D gene: .; clone size: .; J gene: TRBJ2-1; CDR3 DNA: TGTGCCAGCAGCTCCCGGACGTCCGGCTCCTACAATGAGCAGTTCTTC; CDR3 protein: CASSSRTSGSYNEQFF
V gene: TRBV4-3; D gene: .; clone size: .; J gene: TRBJ1-5; CDR3 DNA: TGCGCCAGCAGCCAAGATTATAACAGCAATCAGCCCCAGCATTTT; CDR3 protein: CASSQDYNSNQPQHF
V gene: TRBV5-4; D gene: .; clone size: few; J gene: TRBJ2-5; CDR3 DNA: TGTGCCAGCAGCTTTGATTGGGAGACCCAGTACTTC; CDR3 protein: CASSFDWETQYF
V gene: TRBV14; D gene: .; clone size: .; J gene: TRBJ1-6; CDR3 DNA: TGTGCCAGCAGCCCGGTTCAGGGGAGACATTCACCCCTCCACTTT; CDR3 protein: CASSPVQGRHSPLHF
V gene: TRBV15; D gene: .; clone size: .; J gene: TRBJ1-1; CDR3 DNA: TGTGCCACCAGCAGGGACACTGAAGCTTTCTTT; CDR3 protein: CATSRDTEAFF
V gene: TRBV10-3; D gene: .; clone size: once; J gene: TRBJ2-2; CDR3 DNA: TGTGCCATCAGTGACCCCCCGGCGGTGAAGGAGCTGTTTTTT; CDR3 protein: CAISDPPAVKELFF
V gene: TRBV14; D gene: .; clone size: .; J gene: TRBJ2-1; CDR3 DNA: TGTGCCAGCAGCCAAGTGCGCCAGACTACCTACAATGAGCAGTTCTTC; CDR3 protein: CASSQVRQTTYNEQFF
V gene: TRBV19; D gene: .; clone size: .; J gene: TRBJ1-2; CDR3 DNA: TGTGCCAGTAGTAGGAGCGTCCTCCCCTATGGCTACACCTTC; CDR3 protein: CASSRSVLPYGYTF
V gene: TRBV6-5; D gene: .; clone size: .; J gene: TRBJ1-2; CDR3 DNA: TGTGCCAGCAGCCTGACAGGAATCTATGGCTACACCTTC; CDR3 protein: CASSLTGIYGYTF
V gene: TRBV6-5; D gene: .; clone size: .; J gene: TRBJ2-7; CDR3 DNA: TGTGCCAGCAGGAGGACGGGAACCTACGAGCAGTACTTC; CDR3 protein: CASRRTGTYEQYF
V gene: TRBV11-3; D gene: TRBD2; clone size: .; J gene: TRBJ2-1; CDR3 DNA: TGTGCCAGCAGCTTAGAAGGGACTATAATCAATGAGCAGTTCTTC; CDR3 protein: CASSLEGTIINEQFF
V gene: TRBV14; D gene: .; clone size: .; J gene: TRBJ1-1; CDR3 DNA: TGTGCCAGCAGCCAAGCCGTCCGATCTGAAGCTTTCTTT; CDR3 protein: CASSQAVRSEAFF
V gene: TRBV2; D gene: .; clone size: .; J gene: TRBJ2-2; CDR3 DNA: TGTGCCAGCAGCCATCAGGGGACCGGGGAGCTGTTTTTT; CDR3 protein: CASSHQGTGELFF
V gene: TRBV7-9; D gene: TRBD2; clone size: .; J gene: TRBJ2-5; CDR3 DNA: TGTGCCAGCAGCCCTGATAGCGGGGGGAAGGAGACCCAGTACTTC; CDR3 protein: CASSPDSGGKETQYF
V gene: TRBV4-1; D gene: .; clone size: .; J gene: TRBJ1-2; CDR3 DNA: TGCGCCAGCAGCCAAGTAGGGGGACCGAACTTAAACTATGGCTACACCTTC; CDR3 protein: CASSQVGGPNLNYGYTF
V gene: TRBV30; D gene: .; clone size: .; J gene: TRBJ1-5; CDR3 DNA: TGTGCCTGGAGTACGTCCGGGAATCAGCCCCAGCATTTT; CDR3 protein: CAWSTSGNQPQHF
V gene: TRBV7-3; D gene: .; clone size: .; J gene: TRBJ2-1; CDR3 DNA: TGTGCCAGCAGTTTAGGCATGTCTTCCTACAATGAGCAGTTCTTC; CDR3 protein: CASSLGMSSYNEQFF
V gene: TRBV25-1; D gene: TRBD1; clone size: few; J gene: TRBJ2-7; CDR3 DNA: TGTGCCAGCAGTAAGACAGGGGGGGGAGACGAGCAGTACTTC; CDR3 protein: CASSKTGGGDEQYF
V gene: TRBV10-3; D gene: TRBD1; clone size: .; J gene: TRBJ1-1; CDR3 DNA: TGTGCCATCAGTGTAGGGGACAGGGGGTCCACTGAAGCTTTCTTT; CDR3 protein: CAISVGDRGSTEAFF
V gene: TRBV5-6; D gene: .; clone size: .; J gene: TRBJ2-1; CDR3 DNA: TGTGCCAGCAGACTCGGGCTTGGGCTCAATGAGCAGTTCTTC; CDR3 protein: CASRLGLGLNEQFF
V gene: TRBV5-1; D gene: TRBD2; clone size: .; J gene: TRBJ2-3; CDR3 DNA: TGCGCCAGCAGCTTGTTAAGGACTAGCGGGGACACAGATACGCAGTATTTT; CDR3 protein: CASSLLRTSGDTDTQYF
V gene: TRBV18; D gene: .; clone size: .; J gene: TRBJ1-6; CDR3 DNA: TGTGCCAGCTCACCCACGGAAGGGGGAAGCTCACCCCTCCACTTT; CDR3 protein: CASSPTEGGSSPLHF
V gene: TRBV14; D gene: .; clone size: .; J gene: TRBJ2-2; CDR3 DNA: TGTGCCAGCAGCCCCGTACGGGCAGGCCCGGTGATAGGCGGGGAGCTGTTTTTT; CDR3 protein: CASSPVRAGPVIGGELFF
V gene: TRBV7-2; D gene: .; clone size: .; J gene: TRBJ2-7; CDR3 DNA: TGTGCCAGCAGCTCAACTAGTGAGGGGGGGTACGAGCAGTACTTC; CDR3 protein: CASSSTSEGGYEQYF
V gene: TRBV12-5; D gene: TRBD1; clone size: .; J gene: TRBJ2-1; CDR3 DNA: TGTGCTAGTGGTCCGACGGGACAGGGGGCCGGGAGCTCCTACAATGAGCAGTTCTTC; CDR3 protein: CASGPTGQGAGSSYNEQFF
V gene: TRBV4-3; D gene: .; clone size: .; J gene: TRBJ2-7; CDR3 DNA: TGCGCCAGCAGCCGTACAAGGGGCGCCGAGCAGTACTTC; CDR3 protein: CASSRTRGAEQYF
V gene: TRBV4-1; D gene: .; clone size: once; J gene: TRBJ1-2; CDR3 DNA: TGCGCCAGCAGCCTGACAGGTGTCTTAGGCTACACCTTC; CDR3 protein: CASSLTGVLGYTF
V gene: TRBV7-9; D gene: .; clone size: .; J gene: TRBJ2-3; CDR3 DNA: TGTGCCAGCAGCTTATTAACTAGCACAGATACGCAGTATTTT; CDR3 protein: CASSLLTSTDTQYF
V gene: TRBV19; D gene: .; clone size: few; J gene: TRBJ1-5; CDR3 DNA: TGTGCCAGTAGTACCCGACAGGCAGGCAATCAGCCCCAGCATTTT; CDR3 protein: CASSTRQAGNQPQHF
V gene: TRBV27; D gene: TRBD2; clone size: .; J gene: TRBJ2-1; CDR3 DNA: TGTGCCAGCAGTTTTGAATTGAGGGTGGGACTAGCGGGAGGTTTGGATGAGCAGTTCTTC; CDR3 protein: CASSFELRVGLAGGLDEQFF
V gene: TRBV7-3; D gene: TRBD1; clone size: .; J gene: TRBJ1-1; CDR3 DNA: TGTGCCAGCAGCTTCGGGACAGGGTGGGAGTCATTCTTT; CDR3 protein: CASSFGTGWESFF
V gene: TRBV2; D gene: TRBD1; clone size: once; J gene: TRBJ1-6; CDR3 DNA: TGTGCCAGCACACAGGGGGAAAGTGGAAATAATTCACCCCTCCACTTT; CDR3 protein: CASTQGESGNNSPLHF
V gene: TRBV28; D gene: .; clone size: .; J gene: TRBJ2-3; CDR3 DNA: TGTGCCAGCAGCCCCGGCCTTAGCACAGATACGCAGTATTTT; CDR3 protein: CASSPGLSTDTQYF
V gene: TRBV19; D gene: .; clone size: .; J gene: TRBJ1-5; CDR3 DNA: TGTGCCAGTAGTATTGACAGGACTTATAGCAATCAGCCCCAGCATTTT; CDR3 protein: CASSIDRTYSNQPQHF
V gene: TRBV11-3; D gene: .; clone size: .; J gene: TRBJ2-3; CDR3 DNA: TGTGCCAGCAGCTTAGGAAGCGGCAGAGCAGATACGCAGTATTTT; CDR3 protein: CASSLGSGRADTQYF
V gene: TRBV19; D gene: .; clone size: .; J gene: TRBJ1-2; CDR3 DNA: TGTGCCAGTAGTATCCACAAGCGGAAGGATGGCTACACCTTC; CDR3 protein: CASSIHKRKDGYTF
V gene: TRBV7-9; D gene: .; clone size: .; J gene: TRBJ1-3; CDR3 DNA: TGTGCCAGCAGCTCCTCCGGAGAGGGAAACACCATATATTTT; CDR3 protein: CASSSSGEGNTIYF
V gene: TRBV19; D gene: TRBD2; clone size: once; J gene: TRBJ2-2; CDR3 DNA: TGTGCCAGTAGCTCCCCGGGAGGCACCGGGGAGCTGTTTTTT; CDR3 protein: CASSSPGGTGELFF
V gene: TRBV5-4; D gene: .; clone size: .; J gene: TRBJ2-1; CDR3 DNA: TGTGCCAGCAGCTTGCGGACTAACAATGAGCAGTTCTTC; CDR3 protein: CASSLRTNNEQFF
V gene: TRBV7-3; D gene: .; clone size: .; J gene: TRBJ2-2; CDR3 DNA: TGTGCCAGCAGCGAGACCTACACCGGGGAGCTGTTTTTT; CDR3 protein: CASSETYTGELFF
V gene: TRBV7-2; D gene: .; clone size: .; J gene: TRBJ2-1; CDR3 DNA: TGTGCCAGCAGCCGTATAGGGGGATTGAATGAGCAGTTCTTC; CDR3 protein: CASSRIGGLNEQFF
V gene: TRBV7-8; D gene: .; clone size: .; J gene: TRBJ2-7; CDR3 DNA: TGTGCCAGCAGCCTTACCTTCACGGCTAGCTCCTACGAGCAGTACTTC; CDR3 protein: CASSLTFTASSYEQYF
V gene: TRBV15; D gene: TRBD1; clone size: .; J gene: TRBJ1-1; CDR3 DNA: TGTGCCACCAGCAGAGATTTGGACAGGGGGCGAGCGGATGGCCGGGCTTTCTTT; CDR3 protein: CATSRDLDRGRADGRAFF
V gene: TRBV4-2; D gene: TRBD2; clone size: .; J gene: TRBJ2-1; CDR3 DNA: TGTGCCAGCAGCCAACTAGCGGGCTCCCGGGAGCAGTTCTTC; CDR3 protein: CASSQLAGSREQFF
V gene: TRBV19; D gene: TRBD1; clone size: few; J gene: TRBJ1-2; CDR3 DNA: TGTGCCAGTAGGAGGACAGGGGGCGAGCCTAACTATGGCTACACCTTC; CDR3 protein: CASRRTGGEPNYGYTF
V gene: TRBV4-1; D gene: TRBD2; clone size: .; J gene: TRBJ2-1; CDR3 DNA: TGCGCCAGCAGCCTAGGACTAGCGGAGATCAATGAGCAGTTCTTC; CDR3 protein: CASSLGLAEINEQFF
V gene: TRBV4-1; D gene: .; clone size: few; J gene: TRBJ2-5; CDR3 DNA: TGCGCCAGCAGCCAAGACAGGGAAGAGACCCAGTACTTC; CDR3 protein: CASSQDREETQYF